Listed here are 26 T cell receptor beta chains from one sample, sequenced in a study of identical twins. Using its own MiXCR run on the 5' RACE reads, TCRdb lists one record per CDR3 protein. The data contain some 330,000 distinct CDR3 sequences, approximately 10% of them singletons. The sequencing sample was made of naive T cells sorted from blood. These receptors came from a woman between 50 and 59 years old in good health.

This clonotype was observed a few times. V and J are TRBV6-2 or TRBV6-3 and TRBJ2-1, with D possibly being TRBD2 (6 bases). CDR1 is MNHEY, CDR2 SVGEGT, per germline. The CDR3 spans 16 residues. V was shortened by 1 base and J by 2 bases, with 12 bases between the two germline ends. CDR3 amino acids: CASSYLAGIAYNEQFF. DNA of the CDR3: TGTGCCAGCAGTTACTTGGCGGGAATAGCCTACAATGAGCAGTTCTTC.

This chain connects TRBV12-3 or TRBV12-4 to TRBJ2-1, with TRBD2 matching over 12 bases. The CDR3 covers 15 residues. V gave up 4 bases and J gave up 8 bases; unmatched junction bases: 6. The CDR3 bases are TGTGCCAGCAGTTGGCTAGCGGGAGGGCTAGATGAGCAGTTCTTC. Encoded protein: CASSWLAGGLDEQFF.

The chain employs TRBV6-6 and TRBJ2-1; D might be TRBD1 (5 bases). Trimming left V 2 bases short and J 1 base short, with 9 bases between. Germline V gene sequence: CDR1 MNHNY, CDR2 SVGAGI (reference sequence). The CDR3 totals 15 residues. The CDR3 spells CASSYGAPSYNEQFF. The CDR3 coding sequence is TGTGCCAGCAGTTACGGGGCGCCGTCCTACAATGAGCAGTTCTTC.

This sequence joins TRBV6-6 and TRBJ2-3, with unresolved D. Germline assignment: CDR1 MNHNY and CDR2 SVGAGI (reference sequence). The CDR3 totals 12 residues. V was clipped by 2 bases and J by 4 bases, with 4 bases between them. The DNA for the CDR3 is TGTGCCAGCAGTTACACACCAGATACGCAGTATTTT. This gives the protein CASSYTPDTQYF.

This clonotype came up many times. The chain recombines TRBV10-2 with TRBJ2-7; D is possibly TRBD1 (6 bases). V lost 2 bases and J 4 bases, leaving 12 bases between the germline ends. CDR1 and CDR2 (germline): WSHSY, SAAADI. This CDR3 contains 14 residues. The CDR3 bases are TGCGCCAGCAGTGAGAGGACAGCCCAATACGAGCAGTACGTC. Translation: CASSERTAQYEQYV.

This clonotype was seen a handful of times. The rearrangement uses TRBV7-8 and TRBJ2-7; D is unclear. Germline CDR1 reads SGHVS; CDR2 reads FQNEAQ. The V end was cut by 2 bases, the J end by 3 bases, with 11 bases between. This CDR3 is 14 amino acids long. CDR3 bases: TGTGCCAGCAGCTTAAGGACCAGCATCTACGAGCAGTACGTC. Amino acid sequence: CASSLRTSIYEQYV.

The rearrangement joins TRBV7-3 to TRBJ2-1; D not resolved. TRBJ2-7 explains the end of the DNA better; the J call may be wrong. The CDR3 sequence is 12 residues long. Germline loops: CDR1 SGHTA, CDR2 FQGTGA. The CDR3 nucleotides are TGTGCCAGCAGCTTAGGTTACAATGAGCAGTACTTC. The encoded protein is CASSLGYNEQYF.

The CDR3 DNA follows: TGTGCTAGTGGTTACTCGGCGGGAGGGCGGTGGAGTGAGCAGTTCTTC. Its translation is CASGYSAGGRWSEQFF. The V gene is TRBV12-5, the J gene TRBJ2-1; TRBD2 matches at 9 bases. Germline assignment: CDR1 LGHNT and CDR2 FRNRAP. The ends lost 4 bases at V and 9 bases at J; junction bases unmatched: 13. This CDR3 contains 16 residues. The entire variable domain, with the rest obtained from reference TRBV12-5 and TRBJ2-1, is as follows: DARVTQTPRHKVTEMGQEVTMRCQPILGHNTVFWYRQTMMQGLELLAYFRNRAPLDDSGMPKDRFSAEMPDATLATLKIQPSEPRDSAVYFCASGYSAGGRWSEQFFGPGTRLTVL.

This clonotype was seen ten or more times. The J gene is TRBJ1-2, the V gene TRBV12-3 or TRBV12-4; 8 bases line up with TRBD1. The V and J ends lost 3 bases and 4 bases, in that order; junction bases with no gene match: 7. This CDR3 has 15 residues. The CDR3 is CASSFFRGLGYGYTF. The CDR3 DNA reads TGTGCCAGCAGTTTTTTCAGGGGGCTAGGCTATGGCTACACCTTC.

This clonotype was counted at least ten times. The chain carries TRBV6-5 and TRBJ1-2; 8 bases are a match to TRBD1. This CDR3 has 17 residues. The V gene's germline CDR1 is MNHEY and CDR2 SVGAGI. Germline trimming cut 10 bases from V and 2 bases from J; bases unmatched to any gene: 18. Here the CDR3 reads CATPTGQGNNKNYGYTF. The CDR3 nucleotides are TGTGCCACCCCGACAGGACAGGGTAACAATAAAAACTATGGCTACACCTTC.

This clonotype was counted only a few times. CDR3 nucleotides: TGTGCCAGCACCCATGCGCACGAGCAGTACTTC. This sequence encodes CASTHAHEQYF. The rearrangement uses TRBV7-9 and TRBJ2-7; D call uncertain. V shed 7 bases and J shed 5 bases, with 9 bases lying between them. Germline loops: CDR1 SEHNR, CDR2 FQNEAQ (reference sequence). The CDR3 length is 11 residues.

The CDR3 DNA reads TGTGCCAGCAGCTTAGGGGGAGGGGGCGTTCTCGGCAATCAGCCCCAGCATTTT. Its protein product is CASSLGGGGVLGNQPQHF. The chain employs TRBV7-9 and TRBJ1-5; 7 positions agree with TRBD1. The J segment lost 2 bases and the V segment lost 1 base, leaving 11 bases of the junction unmatched. Germline lookup yields CDR1 SEHNR and CDR2 FQNEAQ (reference sequence). The CDR3 is 18 residues long.

There are many counts of this clonotype. V is TRBV29-1 and J is TRBJ2-2; D uncertain. The CDR3 totals 16 residues. Germline V CDR1 and CDR2: SQVTM, ANQGSEA. V gave up 4 bases and J gave up 0 bases, with 15 bases separating them. The CDR3 nucleotides read TGCAGCGTTGGAGACAACAGAAATACGAACACCGGGGAGCTGTTTTTT. Translated: CSVGDNRNTNTGELFF.

This clonotype was detected many times. The V and J genes are TRBV2 and TRBJ2-1; no reliable D call. Germline V gene lookup returns CDR1 SNHLY and CDR2 FYNNEI. This CDR3 has 14 residues. V shed 4 bases and J shed 6 bases, with 13 bases lying between them. The CDR3 loop reads CASSGQRLINEQFF. The CDR3 region has the DNA TGTGCCAGCAGTGGGCAAAGACTCATCAATGAGCAGTTCTTC.

This clonotype has ten or more counts. This sequence joins TRBV21-1 and TRBJ2-7; the table calls TRBD2, which could not be checked here. TRBV21-1 is a documented pseudogene. The CDR3 sequence is 17 residues long. The CDR3 region has the DNA TGTGCCAGCAGCAAAGTCGAGAACGGGAGGGCGACCTACGAGCAGTACGTC. The encoded protein is CASSKVENGRATYEQYV.

This clonotype was seen repeatedly, ten times or more. The chain links TRBV20-1 to TRBJ1-3; D is unclear. CDR1 is DFQATT, CDR2 SNEGSKA, per germline (reference sequence). Trimming removed 6 bases at V and 3 bases at J, with 6 bases between. The CDR3 extends over 11 amino acids. CDR3 sequence (DNA): TGCAGTGCGCCTGTTGGAAACACCATATATTTT. Protein: CSAPVGNTIYF.

In this sample, this clonotype turned up a few times. This sequence joins TRBV20-1 and TRBJ1-2; 8 bases agree with TRBD1. CDR1 and CDR2 from the germline V gene are DFQATT and SNEGSKA (reference sequence). V was pared by 5 bases and J by 5 bases, with 13 bases of the junction left unmatched. This CDR3 is built from 15 residues. CDR3 bases: TGCAGTGCTCGTACCCCTAGACAGGGGATATATGGCTACACCTTC. It is translated as CSARTPRQGIYGYTF.

This clonotype has ten or more counts. This sequence joins TRBV7-2 and TRBJ2-5; 8 nucleotides line up with TRBD2. Unmatched junction bases numbered 15, after V lost 6 bases and J lost 9 bases. Germline assignment: CDR1 SGHTA and CDR2 FQGNSA. The CDR3 has 15 amino acids. The CDR3 region has the DNA TGTGCCAGCAGATCGACTAGCGCCTCGCCAACGGCCCAGTACTTC. It translates to CASRSTSASPTAQYF. The full variable domain, rest sourced from reference TRBV7-2 and TRBJ2-5, is GAGVSQSPSNKVTEKGKDVELRCDPISGHTALYWYRQSLGQGLEFLIYFQGNSAPDKSGLPSDRFSAERTGGSVSTLTIQRTQQEDSAVYLCASRSTSASPTAQYFGPGTRLLVL.

This chain links TRBV30 with TRBJ1-1; D possibly corresponds to TRBD1 (5 bases). The CDR3 has 13 residues. Germline CDR1 and CDR2: GTSNPN and SVGIG (reference sequence). V shed 4 bases and J shed 4 bases, with 13 bases lying between them. Here the CDR3 reads CAWKVGVGTEAFF. Written as DNA, the CDR3 is TGTGCCTGGAAGGTAGGGGTCGGCACTGAAGCTTTCTTT. The complete variable domain, with remaining parts taken from reference TRBV30 and TRBJ1-1, reads SQTIHQWPATLVQPVGSPLSLECTVEGTSNPNLYWYRQAAGRGLQLLFYSVGIGQISSEVPQNLSASRPQDRQFILSSKKLLLSDSGFYLCAWKVGVGTEAFFGQGTRLTVV.

The chain uses TRBV5-1 and TRBJ1-2, with 12 nucleotides matching TRBD1. CDR3 length: 17 amino acids. The germline gives CDR1 SGHRS, CDR2 YFSETQ. Losses at the gene ends were 4 bases for V and 4 bases for J; bases not matched to a gene: 11. This CDR3 is CASSLTPGTGGTYGYTF. As DNA, the CDR3 is TGCGCCAGCAGCCTAACTCCCGGGACAGGGGGCACCTATGGCTACACCTTC.

This clonotype was picked up a small number of times. The chain recombines TRBV10-2 with TRBJ2-7; D possibly corresponds to TRBD2 (6 bases). This CDR3 is built from 12 residues. V gave up 7 bases and J gave up 3 bases, with 10 bases separating them. The germline V gene has CDR1 WSHSY and CDR2 SAAADI. The CDR3 nucleotides are TGCGCCAGCACCGGGACTGGCTACGAGCAGTACGTC. It codes for CASTGTGYEQYV.

Only a few counts were recorded for this clonotype. CDR3 in amino acids: CATSPLKTSGRSDYNEQFF. The CDR3 DNA is TGTGCCACCAGTCCTCTTAAAACTAGCGGGAGGAGTGACTACAATGAGCAGTTCTTC. The chain is built from TRBV24-1 and TRBJ2-1, with TRBD2 matching 12 bases. Germline V gives CDR1 KGHDR, CDR2 SFDVKD. The length of the CDR3 is 19 residues. Unmatched junction bases numbered 14, after V lost 6 bases and J lost 3 bases.

This clonotype has a count of ten or more. The CDR3 is CASSLEGWADTQYF. Here the CDR3 DNA reads TGCGCCAGCAGCTTGGAAGGGTGGGCAGATACGCAGTATTTT. This chain uses TRBV5-1 with TRBJ2-3; D not resolved. The germline CDR1 and CDR2 sequences are SGHRS and YFSETQ. CDR3 length: 14 amino acids. V lost 0 bases and J 4 bases, leaving 9 bases between the germline ends.

This clonotype was recorded a few times. The chain is built from TRBV11-2 and TRBJ2-7; D might be TRBD1 or TRBD2, each matching 5 bases. V lost 5 bases, J lost 6 bases, and 17 bases lay in between. Looked up from germline, CDR1 is SGHAT and CDR2 is FQNNGV. CDR3 size: 14 residues. CDR3: CASSPSGSGPEQYV. CDR3 DNA sequence: TGTGCCAGCAGCCCGAGCGGATCGGGACCCGAGCAGTACGTC.

The rearrangement uses TRBV5-1 and TRBJ2-5, with 8 bases matching TRBD2. V lost 4 bases, J lost 1 base, and 6 bases stayed unmatched. CDR1 is SGHRS, CDR2 YFSETQ, per germline. The CDR3 loop spans 15 amino acids. Written as DNA, the CDR3 is TGCGCCAGCAGCCGTCGCGGGACTAGCCAAGAGACCCAGTACTTC. Protein product: CASSRRGTSQETQYF.

This clonotype was seen a handful of times. The J gene is TRBJ2-3, the V gene TRBV20-1; a possible D gene is TRBD2 (6 bases). Trimming took off 6 bases at V and 0 bases at J, with 13 bases between the two ends. The CDR3 extends over 14 amino acids. Germline lookup yields CDR1 DFQATT and CDR2 SNEGSKA (reference sequence). In DNA, the CDR3 is TGCAGTGCCCCACCTAGCGCAAGCACAGATACGCAGTATTTT. This encodes CSAPPSASTDTQYF.